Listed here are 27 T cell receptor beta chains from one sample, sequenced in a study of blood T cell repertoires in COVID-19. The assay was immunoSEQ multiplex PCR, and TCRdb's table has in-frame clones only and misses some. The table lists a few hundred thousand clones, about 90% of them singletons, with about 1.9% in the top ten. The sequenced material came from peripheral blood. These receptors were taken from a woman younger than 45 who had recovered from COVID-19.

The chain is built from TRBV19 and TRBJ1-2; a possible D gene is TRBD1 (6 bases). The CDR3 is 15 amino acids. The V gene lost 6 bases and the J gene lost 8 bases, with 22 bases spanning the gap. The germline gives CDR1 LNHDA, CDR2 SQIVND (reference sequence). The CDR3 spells CASRSRDTPPGGYTF. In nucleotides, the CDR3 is TGTGCCAGTAGGAGCCGGGACACACCGCCGGGGGGCTACACCTTC.

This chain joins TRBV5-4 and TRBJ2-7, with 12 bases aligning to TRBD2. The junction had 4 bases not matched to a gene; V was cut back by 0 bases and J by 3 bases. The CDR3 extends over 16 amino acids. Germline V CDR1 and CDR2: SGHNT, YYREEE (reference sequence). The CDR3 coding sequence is TGTGCCAGCAGCTTGGCCCCTAGCGGGAGGGGCTACGAGCAGTACTTC. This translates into CASSLAPSGRGYEQYF.

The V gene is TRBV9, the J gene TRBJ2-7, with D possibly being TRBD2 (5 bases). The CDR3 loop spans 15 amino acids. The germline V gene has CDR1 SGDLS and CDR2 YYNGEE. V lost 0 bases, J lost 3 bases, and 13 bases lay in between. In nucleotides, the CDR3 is TGTGCCAGCAGCGTAGGGGCCGGACTCCTCTACGAGCAGTACTTC. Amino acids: CASSVGAGLLYEQYF.

CDR3 sequence (DNA): TGTGCCAGCGGGCAGGGGTCCAACGAGCAGTACTTC. This translates into CASGQGSNEQYF. The chain couples TRBV25-1 to TRBJ2-7; D perhaps matches TRBD1 (6 bases). CDR1 MGHDK and CDR2 SYGVNS come from the germline V gene. The CDR3 has 12 amino acids. V gave up 8 bases and J gave up 5 bases, with 13 bases separating them.

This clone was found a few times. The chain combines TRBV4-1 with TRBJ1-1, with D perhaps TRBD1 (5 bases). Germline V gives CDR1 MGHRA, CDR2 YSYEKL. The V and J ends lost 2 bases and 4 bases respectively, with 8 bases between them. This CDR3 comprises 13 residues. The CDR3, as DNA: TGCGCCAGCAGCCAATCCAGGGTCACTGAAGCTTTCTTT. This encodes CASSQSRVTEAFF.

The CDR3 DNA is TGTGCCAGCAGCGTAGTGGCTAGCGGGAATAGAGATACGCAGTATTTT. Protein: CASSVVASGNRDTQYF. The chain has TRBV9 and TRBJ2-3; 9 nucleotides align to TRBD2. The CDR3 consists of 16 residues. After removal of 0 bases from V and 5 bases from J, the junction contained 7 bases not matched to a gene. The germline CDR1 and CDR2 sequences are SGDLS and YYNGEE.

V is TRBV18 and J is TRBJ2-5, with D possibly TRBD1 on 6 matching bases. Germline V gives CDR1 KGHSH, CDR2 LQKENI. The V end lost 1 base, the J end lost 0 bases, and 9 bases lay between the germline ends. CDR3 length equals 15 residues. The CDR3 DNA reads TGTGCCAGCTCACCACAGGGGGAGTACCAAGAGACCCAGTACTTC. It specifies CASSPQGEYQETQYF.

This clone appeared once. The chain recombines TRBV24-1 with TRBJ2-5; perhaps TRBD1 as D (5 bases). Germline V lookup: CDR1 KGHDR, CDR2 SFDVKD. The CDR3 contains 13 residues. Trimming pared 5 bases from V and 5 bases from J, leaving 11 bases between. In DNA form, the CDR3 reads TGTGCCACCAGTGGGCAGGGATTGGAGACCCAGTACTTC. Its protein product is CATSGQGLETQYF.

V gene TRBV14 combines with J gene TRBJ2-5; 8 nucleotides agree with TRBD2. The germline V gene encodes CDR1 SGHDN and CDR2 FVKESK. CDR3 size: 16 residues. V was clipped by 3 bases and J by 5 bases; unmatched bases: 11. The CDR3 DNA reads TGTGCCAGCAGCCAGCTCCAAACCGGACTAGCCGAGACCCAGTACTTC. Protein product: CASSQLQTGLAETQYF.

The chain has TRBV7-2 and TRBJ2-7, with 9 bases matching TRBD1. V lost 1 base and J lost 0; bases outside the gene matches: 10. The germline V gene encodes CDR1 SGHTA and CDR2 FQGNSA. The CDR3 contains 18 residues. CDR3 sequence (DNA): TGTGCCAGCAGCTTAGTCCCGGGACAGGGTAGGGACTCCTACGAGCAGTACTTC. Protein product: CASSLVPGQGRDSYEQYF.

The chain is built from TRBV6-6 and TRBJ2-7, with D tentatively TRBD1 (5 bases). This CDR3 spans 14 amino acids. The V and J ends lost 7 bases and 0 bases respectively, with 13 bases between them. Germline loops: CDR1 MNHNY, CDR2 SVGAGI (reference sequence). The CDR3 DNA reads TGTGCCAGCAATTTACAGGAAAGCTCCTACGAGCAGTACTTC. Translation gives CASNLQESSYEQYF.

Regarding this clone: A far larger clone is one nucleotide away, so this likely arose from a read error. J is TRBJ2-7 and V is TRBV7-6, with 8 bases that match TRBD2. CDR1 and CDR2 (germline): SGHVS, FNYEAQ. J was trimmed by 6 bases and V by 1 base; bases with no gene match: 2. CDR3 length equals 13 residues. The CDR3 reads CASSLVAGGEQYF. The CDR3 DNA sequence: TGTGCCAGCAGCTTAGTCGCGGGAGGCGAGCAGTACTTC. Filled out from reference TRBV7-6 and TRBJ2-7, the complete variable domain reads GAGVSQSPRYKVTKRGQDVALRCDPISGHVSLYWYRQALGQGPEFLTYFNYEAQQDKSGLPNDRFSAERPEGSISTLTIQRTEQRDSAMYRCASSLVAGGEQYFGPGTRLTVT.

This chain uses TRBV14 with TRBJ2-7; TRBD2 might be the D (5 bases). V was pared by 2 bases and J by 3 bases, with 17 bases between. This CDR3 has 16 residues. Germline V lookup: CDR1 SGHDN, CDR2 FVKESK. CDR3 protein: CASSQLGGSSNYEQYF. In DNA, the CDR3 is TGTGCCAGCAGCCAACTGGGCGGGTCTAGCAACTACGAGCAGTACTTC.

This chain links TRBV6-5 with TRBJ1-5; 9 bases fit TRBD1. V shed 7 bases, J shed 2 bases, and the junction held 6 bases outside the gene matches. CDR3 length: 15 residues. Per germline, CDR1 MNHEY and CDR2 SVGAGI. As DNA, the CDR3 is TGTGCCAGCACTTCCCGGGACAGGGGCAATCAGCCCCAGCATTTT. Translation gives CASTSRDRGNQPQHF.

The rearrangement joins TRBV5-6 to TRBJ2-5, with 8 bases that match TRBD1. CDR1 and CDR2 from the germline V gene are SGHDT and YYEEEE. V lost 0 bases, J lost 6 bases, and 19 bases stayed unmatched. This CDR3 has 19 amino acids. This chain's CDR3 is CASSLEVGQGASSPQTQYF. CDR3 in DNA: TGTGCCAGCAGCTTGGAGGTAGGGCAGGGGGCCTCAAGCCCCCAGACCCAGTACTTC.

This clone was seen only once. DNA of the CDR3: TGCGCCAGCAGCCAAGGACTAGCGGCTTACAATGAGCAGTTCTTC. Translating gives CASSQGLAAYNEQFF. V usage is TRBV4-1 and J usage is TRBJ2-1; 9 nucleotides align to TRBD2. The CDR3 has 15 amino acids. Germline loops: CDR1 MGHRA, CDR2 YSYEKL. The V segment lost 1 base and the J segment 4 bases; nucleotides outside the gene matches: 2.

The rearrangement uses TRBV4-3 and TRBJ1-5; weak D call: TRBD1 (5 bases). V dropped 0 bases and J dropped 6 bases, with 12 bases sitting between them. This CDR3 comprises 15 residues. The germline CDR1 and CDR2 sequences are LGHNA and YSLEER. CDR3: CASSQDRGGIQPQHF. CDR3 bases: TGCGCCAGCAGCCAAGATCGGGGCGGGATTCAGCCCCAGCATTTT.

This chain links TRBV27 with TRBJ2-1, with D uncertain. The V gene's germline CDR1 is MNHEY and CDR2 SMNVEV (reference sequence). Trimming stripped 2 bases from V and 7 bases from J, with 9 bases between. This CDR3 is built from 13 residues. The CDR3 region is CASSLDTGNEQFF. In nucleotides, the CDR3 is TGTGCCAGCAGTTTAGACACTGGGAATGAGCAGTTCTTC.

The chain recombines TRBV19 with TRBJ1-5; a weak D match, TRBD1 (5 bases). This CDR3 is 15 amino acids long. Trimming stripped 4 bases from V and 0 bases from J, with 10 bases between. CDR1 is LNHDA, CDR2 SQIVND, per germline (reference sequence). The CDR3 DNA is TGTGCCAGTAGTACGGACAAGTATAGCAATCAGCCCCAGCATTTT. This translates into CASSTDKYSNQPQHF.

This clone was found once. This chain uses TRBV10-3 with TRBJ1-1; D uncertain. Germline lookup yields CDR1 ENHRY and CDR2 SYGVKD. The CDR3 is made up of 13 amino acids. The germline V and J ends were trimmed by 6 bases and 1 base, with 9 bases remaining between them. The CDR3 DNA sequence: TGTGCCATCAGCCTAGGAGAGAACACTGAAGCTTTCTTT. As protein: CAISLGENTEAFF.

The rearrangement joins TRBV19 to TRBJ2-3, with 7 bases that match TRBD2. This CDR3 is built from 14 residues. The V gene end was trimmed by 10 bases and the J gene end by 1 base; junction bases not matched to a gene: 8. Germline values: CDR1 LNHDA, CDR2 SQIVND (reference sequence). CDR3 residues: CATREAGRTDTQYF. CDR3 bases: TGTGCCACCCGAGAAGCGGGACGCACAGATACGCAGTATTTT.

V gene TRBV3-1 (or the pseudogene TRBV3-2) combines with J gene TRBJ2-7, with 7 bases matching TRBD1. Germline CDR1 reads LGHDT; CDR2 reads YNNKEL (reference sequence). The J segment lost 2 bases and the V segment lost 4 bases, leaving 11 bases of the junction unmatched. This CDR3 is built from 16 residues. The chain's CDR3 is CASSLRTQGSAYEQYF. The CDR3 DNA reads TGTGCCAGCAGCCTAAGGACACAGGGGAGCGCCTACGAGCAGTACTTC.

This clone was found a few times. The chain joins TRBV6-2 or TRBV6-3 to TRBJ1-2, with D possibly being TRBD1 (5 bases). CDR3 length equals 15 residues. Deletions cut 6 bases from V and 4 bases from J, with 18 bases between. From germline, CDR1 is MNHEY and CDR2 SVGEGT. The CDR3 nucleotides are TGTGCCAGCAGCGACAGAATACAATCCTTCTATGGCTACACCTTC. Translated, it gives CASSDRIQSFYGYTF.

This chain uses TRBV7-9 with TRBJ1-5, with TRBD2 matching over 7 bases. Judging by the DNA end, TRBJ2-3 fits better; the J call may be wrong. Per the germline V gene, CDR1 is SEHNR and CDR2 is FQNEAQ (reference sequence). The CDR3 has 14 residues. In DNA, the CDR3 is TGTGCCACCTCCTGGGGGGGGAGCAATCAGCCCCAGTATTTT. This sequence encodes CATSWGGSNQPQYF.

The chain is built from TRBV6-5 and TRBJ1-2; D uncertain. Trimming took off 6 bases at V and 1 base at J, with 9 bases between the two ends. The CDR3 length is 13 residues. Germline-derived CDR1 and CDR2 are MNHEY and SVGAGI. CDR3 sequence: CASRFTVNYGYTF. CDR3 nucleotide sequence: TGTGCCAGCAGGTTCACAGTTAACTATGGCTACACCTTC.

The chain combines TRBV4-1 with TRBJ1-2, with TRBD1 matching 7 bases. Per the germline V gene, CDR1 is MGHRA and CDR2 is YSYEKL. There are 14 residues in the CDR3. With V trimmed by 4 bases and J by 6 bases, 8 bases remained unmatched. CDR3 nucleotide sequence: TGCGCCAGCAGCCGAACGACAGGGTGGAATGGCTACACCTTC. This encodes CASSRTTGWNGYTF.

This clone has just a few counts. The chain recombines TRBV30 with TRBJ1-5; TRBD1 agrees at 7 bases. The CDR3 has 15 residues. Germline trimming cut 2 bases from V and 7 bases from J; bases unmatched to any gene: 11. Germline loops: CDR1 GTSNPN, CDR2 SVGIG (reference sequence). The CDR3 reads CAWSKTDRLGQPQHF. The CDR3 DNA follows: TGTGCCTGGAGTAAGACGGACAGGTTAGGGCAGCCCCAGCATTTT.